These 19 T cell receptor beta chains were sequenced from one sample in a study of cytomegalovirus exposure and HLA in healthy donors. The PCR made use of 60 Vbeta and 13 Jbeta primers. Profiled with immunoSEQ multiplex PCR; TCRdb holds only in-frame clones, not every one. The sample has about 160,000 clones, roughly three quarters seen once. Material for sequencing was PBMCs. The receptor source for this set is a man in his forties in good health and CMV-seropositive.

The chain is built from TRBV27 and TRBJ1-1; tentative D call: TRBD1 (5 bases). This CDR3 spans 16 amino acids. Looked up from germline, CDR1 is MNHEY and CDR2 is SMNVEV (reference sequence). The V end lost 5 bases, the J end lost 1 base, and 17 bases lay between the germline ends. The CDR3 loop reads CASSRGSGTQNTEAFF. The CDR3 DNA reads TGTGCCAGCAGTCGGGGCAGCGGGACCCAGAACACTGAAGCTTTCTTT.

V usage is TRBV13 and J usage is TRBJ2-1, with 9 bases lining up with TRBD2. V gave up 4 bases and J gave up 5 bases; unmatched junction bases: 6. Germline loops: CDR1 PRHDT, CDR2 FYEKMQ (reference sequence). The CDR3 covers 15 residues. The chain's CDR3 is CASSWLAGPNNEQFF. The CDR3 DNA follows: TGTGCCAGCAGCTGGCTAGCGGGGCCCAACAATGAGCAGTTCTTC.

By share, this clone counts as medium-sized. The chain joins TRBV6-1 to TRBJ2-5, with 9 bases identical to TRBD2. V shed 0 bases and J 1 base; nucleotides not matched to a gene: 0. Germline CDR1 MNHNS, CDR2 SASEGT. CDR3 length: 15 amino acids. Here the CDR3 reads CASSEASGGQETQYF. As DNA, the CDR3 is TGTGCCAGCAGTGAAGCTAGCGGGGGCCAAGAGACCCAGTACTTC.

The chain joins TRBV10-3 to TRBJ1-2; D gene ambiguous. CDR1 and CDR2 from the germline V gene are ENHRY and SYGVKD. The CDR3 spans 12 residues. Trimming removed 6 bases at V and 1 base at J, with 6 bases between. As DNA, the CDR3 is TGTGCCATCAGGGACTTTAACTATGGCTACACCTTC. Protein product: CAIRDFNYGYTF.

This clone has more than one count but fewer than ten. CDR3 region: CASSLPRAANYGYTF. CDR3 in DNA: TGTGCCAGCAGCTTACCCAGGGCAGCTAACTATGGCTACACCTTC. V usage is TRBV7-9 and J usage is TRBJ1-2, with TRBD1 as a possible D gene (5 bases). V lost 2 bases and J lost 0, with 10 bases in between. Germline V gene data show CDR1 as SEHNR and CDR2 as FQNEAQ (reference sequence). The CDR3 sequence is 15 residues long.

The chain combines TRBV6-1 with TRBJ1-3; 7 nucleotides align to TRBD1. CDR3 length: 13 amino acids. Trimming at V came to 8 bases and at J to 2 bases, leaving 3 bases not matched to a gene. The germline CDR1 and CDR2 sequences are MNHNS and SASEGT. As DNA, the CDR3 is TGTGCCAGCGTTGACAGGGCTGGAAACACCATATATTTT. It is translated as CASVDRAGNTIYF.

This clone was picked up a small number of times. The chain carries TRBV6-1 and TRBJ1-3, with D hard to call. The CDR3 spans 15 residues. Trimming removed 3 bases at V and 0 bases at J, with 9 bases between. Germline V gene data show CDR1 as MNHNS and CDR2 as SASEGT. CDR3 region: CASSDAALSGNTIYF. In nucleotides, the CDR3 is TGTGCCAGCAGTGACGCCGCGCTCTCTGGAAACACCATATATTTT.

This rearrangement joins TRBV5-6 to TRBJ1-1; perhaps TRBD1 as D (5 bases). V lost 4 bases to trimming and J lost 5 bases, with 21 bases between them. The CDR3 totals 16 residues. CDR1 is SGHDT and CDR2 is YYEEEE in the germline V gene. DNA of the CDR3: TGTGCCAGCAGCCCCCCTCCAGGGCCAGGGAGGACTGAAGCTTTCTTT. The encoded protein is CASSPPPGPGRTEAFF.

J is TRBJ2-7 and V is TRBV15, with D maybe TRBD2 (6 bases). From germline, CDR1 is LNHNV and CDR2 YYDKDF (reference sequence). The CDR3 spans 16 residues. The ends were cut back, 3 bases at V and 0 bases at J, with 15 bases in the middle. The CDR3 sequence is CATSSPGTGSSYEQYF. The CDR3 DNA reads TGTGCCACCAGCAGTCCCGGGACCGGGAGCTCCTACGAGCAGTACTTC.

V and J are TRBV25-1 and TRBJ1-2, with D tentatively TRBD1 (6 bases). V was trimmed by 5 bases and J by 6 bases, leaving 13 bases between them. There are 13 residues in the CDR3. CDR1 is MGHDK and CDR2 is SYGVNS in the germline V gene. The CDR3 region has the DNA TGTGCCAGCAGTTTGGCTGGGGGCAATGGCTACACCTTC. It is translated as CASSLAGGNGYTF.

This sequence joins TRBV5-1 and TRBJ1-1; D remains unclear. The V and J ends lost 0 bases and 6 bases respectively, with 9 bases between them. The CDR3 has 13 amino acids. The germline V gene encodes CDR1 SGHRS and CDR2 YFSETQ. CDR3 in amino acids: CASSLAGEPEAFF. The CDR3 DNA follows: TGCGCCAGCAGCTTGGCCGGGGAGCCTGAAGCTTTCTTT.

The rearrangement links TRBV29-1 to TRBJ1-2; D is ambiguous. Trimming took off 6 bases at V and 7 bases at J, with 12 bases between the two ends. The length of the CDR3 is 11 residues. Per germline, CDR1 SQVTM and CDR2 ANQGSEA. This CDR3 is CSVRGRFGYTF. Written as DNA, the CDR3 is TGCAGCGTACGGGGTAGGTTTGGCTACACCTTC.

The chain uses TRBV19 and TRBJ2-5; 12 nucleotides match TRBD1. CDR3 length equals 15 residues. Germline lookup yields CDR1 LNHDA and CDR2 SQIVND (reference sequence). Germline trimming cut 7 bases from V and 5 bases from J; bases unmatched to any gene: 8. CDR3 nucleotide sequence: TGTGCCAGTACCCCCGGGACAGGGGGCAGGGAGACCCAGTACTTC. Translated: CASTPGTGGRETQYF.

This chain uses TRBV7-9 with TRBJ1-2; TRBD1 matches 8 bases. Germline values: CDR1 SEHNR, CDR2 FQNEAQ (reference sequence). This CDR3 spans 14 amino acids. Trimming took 5 bases from V and 5 from J; bases not matched to a gene: 7. CDR3 sequence: CASSADRVGYGYTF. In DNA form, the CDR3 reads TGTGCCAGCAGCGCGGACAGGGTGGGGTATGGCTACACCTTC.

The chain couples TRBV5-1 to TRBJ2-5; a weak D match, TRBD2 (5 bases). V was shortened by 0 bases and J by 5 bases, with 11 bases between the two germline ends. Per the germline V gene, CDR1 is SGHRS and CDR2 is YFSETQ. The CDR3 sequence is 14 residues long. CDR3 coding DNA: TGCGCCAGCAGCTTGGAGGCGGGTACGGAGACCCAGTACTTC. Amino acid sequence: CASSLEAGTETQYF.

This clone was observed once. The chain has TRBV19 and TRBJ2-7; D uncertain. Trimming removed 1 base at V and 3 bases at J, with 4 bases between. From germline, CDR1 is LNHDA and CDR2 SQIVND (reference sequence). The CDR3 runs 12 residues. The CDR3 nucleotides are TGTGCCAGTAGTATAGTCGGCTACGAGCAGTACTTC. Translated: CASSIVGYEQYF.

The rearrangement joins TRBV27 to TRBJ1-1; the D is unclear. The V and J ends lost 10 bases and 1 base respectively, with 13 bases between them. Germline V CDR1 and CDR2: MNHEY, SMNVEV (reference sequence). The CDR3 length is 13 residues. In nucleotides, the CDR3 is TGTGCCACCCGCGGGCGGGAGAACACTGAAGCTTTCTTT. Translating it yields CATRGRENTEAFF.

This rearrangement joins TRBV5-6 to TRBJ1-2, with D uncertain. The CDR3 covers 13 residues. The V and J ends lost 6 bases and 0 bases respectively, with 9 bases between them. Germline V gene sequence: CDR1 SGHDT, CDR2 YYEEEE. The CDR3 here is CASTRAANYGYTF. Written as DNA, the CDR3 is TGTGCCAGCACTAGAGCGGCTAACTATGGCTACACCTTC.

The chain is built from TRBV14 and TRBJ2-2; 7 nucleotides agree with TRBD2. Trimming removed 3 bases from V and 5 bases from J; junction bases left unmatched: 6. The CDR3 is 15 residues long. Looked up from germline, CDR1 is SGHDN and CDR2 is FVKESK. The CDR3 DNA follows: TGTGCCAGCAGCCACCCCTGGGGGGGAACCGGGGAGCTGTTTTTT. Its translation is CASSHPWGGTGELFF.